Listed here are 11 T cell receptor beta chains from one sample, sequenced in a study of T cell repertoires in cytomegalovirus infection. TCRdb used MiXCR to reprocess the reads, holding one entry per CDR3 protein. The sample shows hundreds of thousands of distinct CDR3 sequences, approximately 25% of them seen only once. Input material: CD8+ T cells from PBMCs. The receptors derive from a human donor in good health (CMV status not recorded). Some clones in this sample may be carry-over from other donors' samples.

This clonotype was recorded at least ten times. The CDR3 protein is CASSYTRIPTSSVVGEQFF. The CDR3 nucleotides read TGTGCCAGCAGTTACACCCGAATTCCAACTAGTTCCGTCGTTGGTGAGCAGTTCTTC. The chain is built from TRBV6-5 and TRBJ2-1; the D gene is possibly TRBD2 (5 bases). This CDR3 region has 19 residues. V was trimmed by 2 bases and J by 9 bases, leaving 29 bases between them. Germline V CDR1 and CDR2: MNHEY, SVGAGI.

CDR3 residues: CASSQDRSGAQNIQYF. CDR3 DNA: TGTGCCAGCAGCCAAGACAGAAGCGGCGCTCAAAACATTCAGTACTTC. V is TRBV4-2 and J is TRBJ2-4; D is possibly TRBD2 (5 bases). The CDR3 runs to 16 residues. The germline CDR1 and CDR2 sequences are LGHNA and YNFKEQ. The V and J ends lost 0 bases and 5 bases respectively, with 14 bases between them.

V gene TRBV6-6 combines with J gene TRBJ2-2; 7 nucleotides align to TRBD1. The CDR3 loop spans 14 amino acids. Germline V lookup: CDR1 MNHNY, CDR2 SVGAGI (reference sequence). V gave up 10 bases and J gave up 0 bases; unmatched junction bases: 5. CDR3 DNA sequence: TGTGCCACTCCGGGACAGCCGAACACCGGGGAGCTGTTTTTT. It codes for CATPGQPNTGELFF.

The chain uses TRBV28 and TRBJ1-6, with D perhaps TRBD1 (6 bases). V was shortened by 3 bases and J by 4 bases, with 13 bases between the two germline ends. The CDR3 covers 16 residues. The V gene's germline CDR1 is MDHEN and CDR2 SYDVKM. The CDR3 DNA reads TGTGCCAGCAGTTTGCCCATGGACAGTTATAATTCACCCCTCCACTTT. Residues: CASSLPMDSYNSPLHF.

This clonotype was seen many times. The chain combines TRBV13 with TRBJ2-7; the D is unclear. Looked up from germline, CDR1 is PRHDT and CDR2 is FYEKMQ (reference sequence). The CDR3 spans 13 residues. Trimming pared 0 bases from V and 3 bases from J, leaving 6 bases between. The CDR3: CASSLGRSYEQYF. The CDR3 region has the DNA TGTGCCAGCAGCTTAGGACGGAGCTACGAGCAGTACTTC.

This clonotype has just a few counts. The chain combines TRBV29-1 with TRBJ2-3, with TRBD1 as a possible D gene (5 bases). Germline V gene sequence: CDR1 SQVTM, CDR2 ANQGSEA. The V and J ends lost 4 bases and 2 bases respectively, with 13 bases between them. This CDR3 is 14 amino acids long. In nucleotides, the CDR3 is TGCAGCGTTGTGGCAGGGCGCACCACAGATACGCAGTATTTT. This encodes CSVVAGRTTDTQYF.

This chain uses TRBV27 with TRBJ1-5; a possible D gene is TRBD1 (6 bases). V was pared by 7 bases and J by 4 bases, with 17 bases between. The germline CDR1 and CDR2 sequences are MNHEY and SMNVEV (reference sequence). The CDR3 contains 15 residues. The CDR3 DNA follows: TGTGCCAGCACCCCCCGGGCAGGGGAGAATCAGCCCCAGCATTTT. Amino acids: CASTPRAGENQPQHF.

In its sample, this clonotype was seen a few times. The chain joins TRBV11-2 to TRBJ2-1; TRBD2 agrees at 8 bases. Germline V lookup: CDR1 SGHAT, CDR2 FQNNGV. V gave up 7 bases and J gave up 9 bases; unmatched junction bases: 26. CDR3 length: 19 residues. CDR3 nucleotides: TGTGCCAGCACCTCGGTTCGAGCGGGGGACCTTTCCCCACATGGTGAGCAGTTCTTC. It translates to CASTSVRAGDLSPHGEQFF.

This clonotype showed up just a few times. This chain connects TRBV7-9 to TRBJ2-7; 8 bases map to TRBD1. After removal of 3 bases from V and 3 bases from J, the junction contained 7 bases not matched to a gene. Germline-derived CDR1 and CDR2 are SEHNR and FQNEAQ (reference sequence). This CDR3 is 15 amino acids long. The DNA of the CDR3 is TGTGCCAGCAGCTTGGGCGACAGGGGAATCTACGAGCAGTACTTC. Translation: CASSLGDRGIYEQYF.

This clonotype was observed a few times. The chain couples TRBV6-2 or TRBV6-3 to TRBJ2-3; TRBD1 matches at 8 bases. V lost 2 bases and J lost 4; bases outside the gene matches: 5. Germline V gene sequence: CDR1 MNHEY, CDR2 SVGEGT. The CDR3 is made up of 15 amino acids. This chain's CDR3 is CASSYVDRVPDTQYF. Here the CDR3 DNA reads TGTGCCAGCAGTTACGTGGACAGGGTCCCAGATACGCAGTATTTT.

The table lists this clonotype with many counts. The chain combines TRBV7-6 with TRBJ2-7; tentatively, D is TRBD2 (5 bases). The CDR3 spans 16 residues. The V and J ends lost 0 bases and 1 base respectively, with 13 bases between them. Per germline, CDR1 SGHVS and CDR2 FNYEAQ. CDR3: CASSLAGDSLSYEQYF. CDR3 sequence (DNA): TGTGCCAGCAGCTTAGCGGGAGATAGTTTGTCCTACGAGCAGTACTTC.